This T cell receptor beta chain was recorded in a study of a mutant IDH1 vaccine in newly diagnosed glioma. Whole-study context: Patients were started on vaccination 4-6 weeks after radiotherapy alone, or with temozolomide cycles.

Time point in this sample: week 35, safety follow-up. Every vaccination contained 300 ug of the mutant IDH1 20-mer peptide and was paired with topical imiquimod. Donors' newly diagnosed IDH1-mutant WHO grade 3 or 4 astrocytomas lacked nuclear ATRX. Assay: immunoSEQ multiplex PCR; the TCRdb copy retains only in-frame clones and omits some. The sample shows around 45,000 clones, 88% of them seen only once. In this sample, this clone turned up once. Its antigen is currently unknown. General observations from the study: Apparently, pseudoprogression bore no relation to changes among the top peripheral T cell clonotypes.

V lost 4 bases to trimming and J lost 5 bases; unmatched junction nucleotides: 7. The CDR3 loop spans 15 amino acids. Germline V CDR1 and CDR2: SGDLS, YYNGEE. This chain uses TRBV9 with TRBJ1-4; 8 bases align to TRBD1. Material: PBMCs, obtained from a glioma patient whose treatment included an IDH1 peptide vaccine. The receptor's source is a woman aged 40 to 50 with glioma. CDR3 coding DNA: TGTGCCAGCAGCATCTCGGGGACAGGCAATGAAAAACTGTTTTTT. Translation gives CASSISGTGNEKLFF.